The T cell receptor (beta chain) described here comes from a study of early T cells in non-severe SARS-CoV-2 infection. About the research overall: From unsorted whole blood, bulk RNA was sequenced, and the chains remained unpaired.

This CDR3 has 12 residues. Trimming cost V 8 bases and J 4 bases, with 10 bases left between them. Germline V gene lookup returns CDR1 KGHDR and CDR2 SFDVKD. In the library, individual cDNA molecules carried attached unique molecular identifiers. A single record per CDR3 protein comes from TCRdb applying MiXCR to the 5' RACE reads. The sample lists some 97,000 distinct CDR3 sequences; approximately 11% were seen once. This clonotype was observed a handful of times. Its antigen remains unknown. Findings and caveats of the study: Sequences matched to VDJdb favored anti-spike CD8 responses, while private and CD4 specificities were missed.

The chain employs TRBV24-1 and TRBJ2-5; D gene ambiguous. This receptor was taken from an adult who was a healthcare worker with PCR-confirmed SARS-CoV-2 infection or an uninfected control (not recorded which). The specimen comprised whole blood, sampled at baseline. Written as DNA, the CDR3 is TGTGCCACCATGAGCGAGTCAGAGACCCAGTACTTC. This encodes CATMSESETQYF.